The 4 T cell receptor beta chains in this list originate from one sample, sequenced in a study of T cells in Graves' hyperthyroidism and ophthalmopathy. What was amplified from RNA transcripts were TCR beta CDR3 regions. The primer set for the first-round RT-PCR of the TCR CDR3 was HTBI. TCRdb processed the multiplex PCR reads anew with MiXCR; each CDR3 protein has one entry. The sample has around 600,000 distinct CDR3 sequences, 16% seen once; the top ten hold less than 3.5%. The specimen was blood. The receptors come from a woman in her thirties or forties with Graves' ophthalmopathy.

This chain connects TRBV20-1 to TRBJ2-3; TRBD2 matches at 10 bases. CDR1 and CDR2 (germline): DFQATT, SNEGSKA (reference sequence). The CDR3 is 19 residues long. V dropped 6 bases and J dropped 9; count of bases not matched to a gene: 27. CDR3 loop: CSATRASGSDCHPGVTQYF. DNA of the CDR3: TGCAGTGCCACGAGGGCTAGCGGGAGTGACTGCCATCCAGGGGTCACGCAGTATTTT.

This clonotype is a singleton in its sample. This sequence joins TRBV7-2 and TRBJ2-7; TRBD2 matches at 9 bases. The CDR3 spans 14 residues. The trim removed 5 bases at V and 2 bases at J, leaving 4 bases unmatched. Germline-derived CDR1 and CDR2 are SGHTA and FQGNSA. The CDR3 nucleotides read TGTGCCAGCAGCAAGGGCGGGAGGGCCTACGAGCAGTACTTC. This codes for CASSKGGRAYEQYF.

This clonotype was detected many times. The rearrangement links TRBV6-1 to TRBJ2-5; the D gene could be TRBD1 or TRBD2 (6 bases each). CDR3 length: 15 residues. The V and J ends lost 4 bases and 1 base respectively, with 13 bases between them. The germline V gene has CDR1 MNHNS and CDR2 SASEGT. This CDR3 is CASSAWGATQETQYF. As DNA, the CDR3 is TGTGCCAGCAGTGCGTGGGGGGCGACCCAAGAGACCCAGTACTTC.

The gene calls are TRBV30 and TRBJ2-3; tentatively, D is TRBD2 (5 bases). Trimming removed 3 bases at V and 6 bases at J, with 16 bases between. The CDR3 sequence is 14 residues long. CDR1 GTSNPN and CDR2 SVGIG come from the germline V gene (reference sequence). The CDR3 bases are TGTGCCTGGAGCCTTGACCGGGGTAGGGATACGCAGTATTTT. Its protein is CAWSLDRGRDTQYF.